This T cell receptor (beta chain) was found in a study of shared clonotypes between healthy human individuals. Study information: Each donor's CD4 naive and CD4 memory cells filled three plates apiece, CD8 naive two, and CD8 memory one.

Genomic DNA belonging to each subset was distributed in equal measure over several immunoSEQ plates. The repertoire was sequenced with immunoSEQ multiplex PCR; TCRdb's copy has only in-frame clones and lacks some. The table records about 380,000 clones, about 96% of them present only once. The CDR3 covers 20 residues. CDR1 and CDR2 from the germline V gene are MNHNS and SASEGT. The V and J ends lost 0 bases and 2 bases respectively, with 26 bases between them. Sequencing used memory CD8+ T cells sorted from blood. Subset here: CD45RO+ cells pooled with CCR7-negative TemRA cells. The sequence was obtained from a man aged 25 to 40 in good health. The gene calls are TRBV6-1 and TRBJ2-7, with a weak D call TRBD1 (5 bases). The CDR3 DNA reads as TGTGCCAGCAGTGAAGCGGGCGGATTCCGAGTGGGGCACAGGACCTACGAGCAGTACTTC. Translating gives CASSEAGGFRVGHRTYEQYF.